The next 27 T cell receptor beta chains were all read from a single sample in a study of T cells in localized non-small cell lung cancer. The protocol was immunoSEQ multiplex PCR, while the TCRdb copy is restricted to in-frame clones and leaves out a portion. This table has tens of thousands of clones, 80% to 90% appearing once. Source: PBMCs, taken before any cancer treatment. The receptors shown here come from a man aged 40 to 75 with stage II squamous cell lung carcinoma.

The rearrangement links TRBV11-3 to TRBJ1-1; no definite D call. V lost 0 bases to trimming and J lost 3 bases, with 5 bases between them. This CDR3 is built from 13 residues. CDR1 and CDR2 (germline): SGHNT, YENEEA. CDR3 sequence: CASSLDRHTEAFF. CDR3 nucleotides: TGTGCCAGCAGCTTAGATCGGCACACTGAAGCTTTCTTT.

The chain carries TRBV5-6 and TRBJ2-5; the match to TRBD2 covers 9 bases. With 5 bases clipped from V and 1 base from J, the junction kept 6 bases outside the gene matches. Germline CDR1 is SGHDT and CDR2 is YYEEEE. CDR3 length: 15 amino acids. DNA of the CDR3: TGTGCCAGCAGTTCAAGACTAGCGGCCCAAGAGACCCAGTACTTC. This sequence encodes CASSSRLAAQETQYF.

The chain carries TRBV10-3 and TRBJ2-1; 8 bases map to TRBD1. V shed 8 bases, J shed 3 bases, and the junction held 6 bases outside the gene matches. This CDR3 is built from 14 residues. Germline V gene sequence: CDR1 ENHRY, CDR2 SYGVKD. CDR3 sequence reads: CAIWTGTGYNEQFF. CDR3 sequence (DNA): TGTGCCATCTGGACAGGGACGGGCTACAATGAGCAGTTCTTC.

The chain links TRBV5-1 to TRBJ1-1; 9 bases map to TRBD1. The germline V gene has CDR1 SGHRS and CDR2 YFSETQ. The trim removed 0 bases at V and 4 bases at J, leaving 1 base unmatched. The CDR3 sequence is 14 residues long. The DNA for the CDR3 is TGCGCCAGCAGCTTGGGACAGGGGGGCACTGAAGCTTTCTTT. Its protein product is CASSLGQGGTEAFF.

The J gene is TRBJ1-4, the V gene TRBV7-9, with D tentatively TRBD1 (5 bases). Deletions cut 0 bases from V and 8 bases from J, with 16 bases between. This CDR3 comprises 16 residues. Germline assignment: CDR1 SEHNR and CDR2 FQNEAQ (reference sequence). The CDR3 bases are TGTGCCAGCAGCTTAGCGCTGTGGGGCGGTGGCGAAAAACTGTTTTTT. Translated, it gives CASSLALWGGGEKLFF.

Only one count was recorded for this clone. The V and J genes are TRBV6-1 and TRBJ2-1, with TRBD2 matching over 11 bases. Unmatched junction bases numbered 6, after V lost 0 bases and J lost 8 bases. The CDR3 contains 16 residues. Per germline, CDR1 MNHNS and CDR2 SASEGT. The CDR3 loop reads CASSEALAGGRYEQFF. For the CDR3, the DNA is TGTGCCAGCAGTGAAGCTCTAGCGGGGGGTCGGTATGAGCAGTTCTTC.

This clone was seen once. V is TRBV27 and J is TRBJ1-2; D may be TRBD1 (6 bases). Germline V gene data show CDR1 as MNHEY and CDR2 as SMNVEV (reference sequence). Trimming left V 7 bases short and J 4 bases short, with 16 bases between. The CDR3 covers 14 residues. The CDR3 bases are TGTGCCAGCAACCCCTCGAGGGGGGGCTATGGCTACACCTTC. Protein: CASNPSRGGYGYTF.

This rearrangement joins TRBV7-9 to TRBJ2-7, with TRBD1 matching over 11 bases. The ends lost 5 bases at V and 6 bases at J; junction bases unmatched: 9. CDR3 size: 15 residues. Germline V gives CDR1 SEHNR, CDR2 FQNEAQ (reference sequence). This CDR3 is CASSLGQGAPGEQYF. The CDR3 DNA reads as TGTGCCAGCAGCCTAGGACAGGGGGCGCCTGGCGAGCAGTACTTC.

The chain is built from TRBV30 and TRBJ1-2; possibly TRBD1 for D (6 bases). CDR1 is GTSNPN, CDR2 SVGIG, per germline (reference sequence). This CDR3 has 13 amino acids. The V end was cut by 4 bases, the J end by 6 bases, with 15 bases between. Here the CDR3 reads CAWTPGAGHGYTF. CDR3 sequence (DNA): TGTGCCTGGACCCCAGGGGCAGGGCATGGCTACACCTTC.

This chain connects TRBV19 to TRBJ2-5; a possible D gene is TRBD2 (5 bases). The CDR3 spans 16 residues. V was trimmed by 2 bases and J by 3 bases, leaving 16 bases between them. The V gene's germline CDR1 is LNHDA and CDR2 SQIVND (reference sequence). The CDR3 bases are TGTGCCAGTAGTATAACCGCCGCAGCCGGGAAAGAGACCCAGTACTTC. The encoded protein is CASSITAAAGKETQYF.

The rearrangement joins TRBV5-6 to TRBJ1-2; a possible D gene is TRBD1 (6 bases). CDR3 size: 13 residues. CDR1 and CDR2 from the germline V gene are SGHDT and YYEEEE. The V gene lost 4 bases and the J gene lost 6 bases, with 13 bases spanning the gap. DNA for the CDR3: TGTGCCAGCAGCCCCCAGACAGGAAATGGCTACACCTTC. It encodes CASSPQTGNGYTF.

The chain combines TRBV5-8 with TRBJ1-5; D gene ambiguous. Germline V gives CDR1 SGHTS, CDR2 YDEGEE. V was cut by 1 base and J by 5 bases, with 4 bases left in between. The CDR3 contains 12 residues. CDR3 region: CASSLSHQPQHF. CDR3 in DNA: TGTGCCAGCAGCTTGAGCCATCAGCCCCAGCATTTT.

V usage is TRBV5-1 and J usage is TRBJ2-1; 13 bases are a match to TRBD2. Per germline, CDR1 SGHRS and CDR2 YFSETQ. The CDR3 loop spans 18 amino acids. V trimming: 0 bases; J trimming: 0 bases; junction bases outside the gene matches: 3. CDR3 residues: CASSLVGTSGVSYNEQFF. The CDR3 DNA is TGCGCCAGCAGCTTGGTAGGGACTAGCGGGGTCTCCTACAATGAGCAGTTCTTC.

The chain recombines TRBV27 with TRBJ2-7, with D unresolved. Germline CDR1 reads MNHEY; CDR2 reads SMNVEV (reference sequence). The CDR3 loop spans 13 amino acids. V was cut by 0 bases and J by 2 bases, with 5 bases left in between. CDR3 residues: CASSLSRTYEQYF. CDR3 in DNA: TGTGCCAGCAGTTTATCACGGACCTACGAGCAGTACTTC.

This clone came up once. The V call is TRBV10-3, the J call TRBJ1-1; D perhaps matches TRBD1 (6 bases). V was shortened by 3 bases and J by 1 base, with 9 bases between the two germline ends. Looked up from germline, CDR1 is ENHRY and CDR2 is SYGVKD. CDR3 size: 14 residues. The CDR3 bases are TGTGCCATCAGTGATGGGGGGCCGAACACTGAAGCTTTCTTT. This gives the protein CAISDGGPNTEAFF.

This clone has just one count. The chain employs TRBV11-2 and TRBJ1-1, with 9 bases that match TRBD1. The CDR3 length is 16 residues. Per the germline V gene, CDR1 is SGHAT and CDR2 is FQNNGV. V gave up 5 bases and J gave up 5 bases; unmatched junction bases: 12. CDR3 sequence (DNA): TGTGCCAGCAGCATCCGGGACAGGGAACGACGGACTGAAGCTTTCTTT. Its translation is CASSIRDRERRTEAFF.

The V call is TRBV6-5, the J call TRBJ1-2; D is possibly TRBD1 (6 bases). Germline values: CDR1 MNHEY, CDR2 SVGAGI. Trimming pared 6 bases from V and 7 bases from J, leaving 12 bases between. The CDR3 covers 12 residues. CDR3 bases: TGTGCCAGCAGGGGACAATTTGGTGGCTACACCTTC. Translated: CASRGQFGGYTF.

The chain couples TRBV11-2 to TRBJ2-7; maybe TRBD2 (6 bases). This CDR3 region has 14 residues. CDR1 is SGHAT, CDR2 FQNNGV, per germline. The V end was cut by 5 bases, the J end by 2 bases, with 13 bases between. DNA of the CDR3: TGTGCCAGCAGCCTGGGGGGAAAAGCCTACGAGCAGTACTTC. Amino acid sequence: CASSLGGKAYEQYF.

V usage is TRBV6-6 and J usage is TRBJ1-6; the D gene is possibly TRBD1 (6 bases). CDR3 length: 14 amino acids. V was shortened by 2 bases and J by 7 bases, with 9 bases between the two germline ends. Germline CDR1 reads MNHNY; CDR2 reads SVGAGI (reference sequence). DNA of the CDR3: TGTGCCAGCAGTTACCGGGACACAAATTCACCCCTCCACTTT. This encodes CASSYRDTNSPLHF.

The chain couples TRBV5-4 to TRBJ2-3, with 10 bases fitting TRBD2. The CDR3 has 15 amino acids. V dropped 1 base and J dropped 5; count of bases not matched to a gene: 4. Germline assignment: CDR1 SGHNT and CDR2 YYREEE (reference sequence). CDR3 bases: TGTGCCAGCAGCTTGCACATAGCGGGAGGAGATACGCAGTATTTT. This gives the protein CASSLHIAGGDTQYF.

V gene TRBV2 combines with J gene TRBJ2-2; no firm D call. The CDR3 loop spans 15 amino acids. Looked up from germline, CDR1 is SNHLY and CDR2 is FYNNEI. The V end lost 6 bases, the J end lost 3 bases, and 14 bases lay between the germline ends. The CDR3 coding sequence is TGTGCCAGCAGAGGAACAGTTGGAGACACCGGGGAGCTGTTTTTT. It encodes CASRGTVGDTGELFF.

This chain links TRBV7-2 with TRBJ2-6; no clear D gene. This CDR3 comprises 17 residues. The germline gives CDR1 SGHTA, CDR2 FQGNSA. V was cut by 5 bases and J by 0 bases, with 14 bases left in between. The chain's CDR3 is CASSPGSPSSGANVLTF. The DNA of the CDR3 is TGTGCCAGCAGCCCTGGTAGTCCTAGCTCTGGGGCCAACGTCCTGACTTTC.

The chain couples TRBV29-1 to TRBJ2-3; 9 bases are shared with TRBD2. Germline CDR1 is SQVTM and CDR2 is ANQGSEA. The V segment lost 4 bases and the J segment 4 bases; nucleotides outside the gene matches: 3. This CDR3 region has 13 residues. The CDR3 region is CSVGAGGPDTQYF. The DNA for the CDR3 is TGCAGCGTTGGGGCGGGGGGGCCAGATACGCAGTATTTT.

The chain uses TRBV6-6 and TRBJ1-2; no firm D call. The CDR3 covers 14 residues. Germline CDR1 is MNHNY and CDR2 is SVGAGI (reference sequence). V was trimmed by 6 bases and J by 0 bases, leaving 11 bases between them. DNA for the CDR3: TGTGCCAGCAGCCCCCAGGCCTCTAACTATGGCTACACCTTC. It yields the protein CASSPQASNYGYTF.

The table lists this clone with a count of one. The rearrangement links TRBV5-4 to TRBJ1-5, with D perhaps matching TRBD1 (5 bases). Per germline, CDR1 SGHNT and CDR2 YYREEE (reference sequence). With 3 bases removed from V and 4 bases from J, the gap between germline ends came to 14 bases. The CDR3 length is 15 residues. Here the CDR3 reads CASSSGVGGNQPQHF. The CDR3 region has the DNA TGTGCCAGCAGCTCGGGAGTGGGGGGAAATCAGCCCCAGCATTTT.

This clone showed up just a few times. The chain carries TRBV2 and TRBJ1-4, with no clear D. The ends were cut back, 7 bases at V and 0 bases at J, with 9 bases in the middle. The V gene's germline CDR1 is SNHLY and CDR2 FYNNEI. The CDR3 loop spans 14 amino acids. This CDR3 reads CASTREATNEKLFF. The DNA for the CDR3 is TGTGCCAGCACCCGGGAAGCAACTAATGAAAAACTGTTTTTT.

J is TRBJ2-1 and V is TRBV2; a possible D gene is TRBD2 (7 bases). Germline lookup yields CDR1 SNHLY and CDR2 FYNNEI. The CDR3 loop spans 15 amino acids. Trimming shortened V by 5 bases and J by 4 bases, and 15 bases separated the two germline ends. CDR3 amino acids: CASSRGAAPYNEQFF. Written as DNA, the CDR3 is TGTGCCAGCAGTCGGGGGGCGGCCCCTTACAATGAGCAGTTCTTC.